These 17 T cell receptor beta chains came from one sample sequenced in a study of blood T cell repertoires in COVID-19. The protocol was immunoSEQ multiplex PCR, while the TCRdb copy is restricted to in-frame clones and leaves out a portion. This table holds fewer than 250,000 clones, roughly nine tenths found once. What was sequenced was peripheral blood. The receptors come from a woman in her fifties or sixties with acute or convalescent COVID-19.

J is TRBJ2-1 and V is TRBV5-1, with D unresolved. This CDR3 region has 16 residues. The germline V and J ends were trimmed by 0 bases and 3 bases, with 13 bases remaining between them. Germline loops: CDR1 SGHRS, CDR2 YFSETQ. CDR3 protein: CASSLGVEPFYNEQFF. The CDR3 DNA reads TGCGCCAGCAGCTTGGGAGTAGAGCCTTTCTACAATGAGCAGTTCTTC. Full variable domain (remainder filled in from reference TRBV5-1 and TRBJ2-1): KAGVTQTPRYLIKTRGQQVTLSCSPISGHRSVSWYQQTPGQGLQFLFEYFSETQRNKGNFPGRFSGRQFSNSRSEMNVSTLELGDSALYLCASSLGVEPFYNEQFFGPGTRLTVL.

The rearrangement joins TRBV21-1 to TRBJ1-4. TRBV21-1 is marked as a pseudogene. The CDR3 consists of 17 residues. The CDR3 nucleotides are TGTGCCAGCAGCCCTGGGGCAAGGCGGGGCAGGAATGAAAAACTGTTTTTT. Translating it yields CASSPGARRGRNEKLFF.

This clone was seen just once. The V call is TRBV15, the J call TRBJ2-7, with D perhaps matching TRBD1 (6 bases). The CDR3 is 15 amino acids. CDR1 LNHNV and CDR2 YYDKDF come from the germline V gene (reference sequence). The germline V and J ends were trimmed by 3 bases and 3 bases, with 15 bases remaining between them. The CDR3 loop is CATSRDLDRRYEQYF. CDR3 nucleotides: TGTGCCACCAGCAGGGACTTGGACAGACGCTACGAGCAGTACTTC.

This clone was detected once. The chain uses TRBV12-5 and TRBJ1-3, with D uncertain. With 5 bases removed from V and 4 bases from J, the gap between germline ends came to 18 bases. The CDR3 loop spans 16 amino acids. The V gene's germline CDR1 is LGHNT and CDR2 FRNRAP. The DNA of the CDR3 is TGTGCTAGTGGTCCGCCGACACGGGGAGAGGGAAACACCATATATTTT. Translated, it gives CASGPPTRGEGNTIYF. Supplemented by reference TRBV12-5 and TRBJ1-3, the full variable domain reads DARVTQTPRHKVTEMGQEVTMRCQPILGHNTVFWYRQTMMQGLELLAYFRNRAPLDDSGMPKDRFSAEMPDATLATLKIQPSEPRDSAVYFCASGPPTRGEGNTIYFGEGSWLTVV.

V and J are TRBV3-1 (or the pseudogene TRBV3-2) and TRBJ1-1; 7 bases match TRBD1. V shed 2 bases and J 1 base; nucleotides not matched to a gene: 1. Germline-derived CDR1 and CDR2 are LGHDT and YNNKEL (reference sequence). The CDR3 loop spans 14 amino acids. Here the CDR3 reads CASSQWDRNTEAFF. CDR3 nucleotide sequence: TGTGCCAGCAGCCAATGGGACAGGAACACTGAAGCTTTCTTT.

The CDR3 DNA sequence: TGTGCCAGCAGCTTAGCGTTGGCGGGGACCCTCAATGAGCAGTTCTTC. The encoded protein is CASSLALAGTLNEQFF. The V call is TRBV7-9, the J call TRBJ2-1; D is perhaps TRBD2 (6 bases). V lost 0 bases and J 6 bases, leaving 15 bases between the germline ends. CDR1 SEHNR and CDR2 FQNEAQ come from the germline V gene (reference sequence). The CDR3 consists of 16 residues.

V gene TRBV2 combines with J gene TRBJ2-1; D may be TRBD2 (6 bases). V was pared by 6 bases and J by 0 bases, with 12 bases between. This CDR3 is 15 amino acids long. Germline V gives CDR1 SNHLY, CDR2 FYNNEI. The CDR3, as DNA: TGTGCCAGCAGGGAGGGACGGAGCTCCTACAATGAGCAGTTCTTC. It is translated as CASREGRSSYNEQFF.

The rearrangement uses TRBV7-6 and TRBJ2-2; D unclear. The CDR3 has 16 residues. The germline gives CDR1 SGHVS, CDR2 FNYEAQ. V lost 0 bases and J 5 bases, leaving 13 bases between the germline ends. The CDR3 spells CASSLAPTASTGELFF. DNA for the CDR3: TGTGCCAGCAGCTTAGCGCCCACAGCCAGTACCGGGGAGCTGTTTTTT. The full variable domain, completed using reference TRBV7-6 and TRBJ2-2, is GAGVSQSPRYKVTKRGQDVALRCDPISGHVSLYWYRQALGQGPEFLTYFNYEAQQDKSGLPNDRFSAERPEGSISTLTIQRTEQRDSAMYRCASSLAPTASTGELFFGEGSRLTVL.

The chain has TRBV5-1 and TRBJ1-2; D ambiguous. The V and J ends lost 0 bases and 6 bases respectively, with 12 bases between them. Per the germline V gene, CDR1 is SGHRS and CDR2 is YFSETQ. The CDR3 length is 14 residues. CDR3 in DNA: TGCGCCAGCAGCTTGGACCCAGGTTTCGATGGCTACACCTTC. Translating gives CASSLDPGFDGYTF.

The chain couples TRBV5-1 to TRBJ2-3, with TRBD2 matching 8 bases. The CDR3 length is 15 residues. The junction had 5 bases not matched to a gene; V was cut back by 0 bases and J by 5 bases. CDR1 and CDR2 (germline): SGHRS, YFSETQ. For the CDR3, the DNA is TGCGCCAGCAGCTTGGGTACGGGAGGGAGAGATACGCAGTATTTT. As protein: CASSLGTGGRDTQYF.

This chain links TRBV18 with TRBJ2-5, with a weak D call TRBD1 (5 bases). The V end was cut by 0 bases, the J end by 5 bases, with 7 bases between. The CDR3 consists of 13 residues. Looked up from germline, CDR1 is KGHSH and CDR2 is LQKENI. The CDR3 DNA follows: TGTGCCAGCTCACCACCAGGGGTCGAGACCCAGTACTTC. It translates to CASSPPGVETQYF.

This clone ranks as medium-sized. The rearrangement links TRBV4-3 to TRBJ2-2; tentative D call: TRBD2 (6 bases). V was trimmed by 4 bases and J by 7 bases, leaving 16 bases between them. The germline V gene has CDR1 LGHNA and CDR2 YSLEER. The CDR3 sequence is 15 residues long. The DNA for the CDR3 is TGCGCCAGCAGCCCCTCGGATGGAGGGATCGGGGAGCTGTTTTTT. It is translated as CASSPSDGGIGELFF.

This chain's CDR3 is CASRFWEATNTEAFF. The CDR3, as DNA: TGTGCCAGCAGGTTTTGGGAGGCAACTAACACTGAAGCTTTCTTT. The chain combines TRBV11-2 with TRBJ1-1; D not resolved. Germline V CDR1 and CDR2: SGHAT, FQNNGV. The V end was cut by 6 bases, the J end by 2 bases, with 16 bases between. The CDR3 contains 15 residues.

The chain has TRBV5-4 and TRBJ2-5; TRBD2 is a possible D gene (6 bases). The germline CDR1 and CDR2 sequences are SGHNT and YYREEE (reference sequence). V shed 1 base and J shed 4 bases, with 8 bases lying between them. CDR3 length: 13 amino acids. CDR3 residues: CASSLRRGETQYF. In DNA, the CDR3 is TGTGCCAGCAGCTTGAGGAGGGGAGAGACCCAGTACTTC.

V is TRBV3-1 (or the pseudogene TRBV3-2) and J is TRBJ1-1; D remains unclear. Germline CDR1 is LGHDT and CDR2 is YNNKEL (reference sequence). V was shortened by 4 bases and J by 4 bases, with 13 bases between the two germline ends. The CDR3 is made up of 14 amino acids. Written as DNA, the CDR3 is TGTGCCAGCAGCCCTACGGCGGCGGCCACTGAAGCTTTCTTT. Its protein is CASSPTAAATEAFF.

This clone was seen once. The V and J genes are TRBV7-2 and TRBJ2-3; 11 positions match TRBD2. The CDR3 totals 18 residues. V shed 5 bases and J 0 bases; nucleotides not matched to a gene: 10. Germline V CDR1 and CDR2: SGHTA, FQGNSA. The CDR3 region has the DNA TGTGCCAGCAGCCTTACCGCGGGACTAGCGGCTAGCACAGATACGCAGTATTTT. Its protein product is CASSLTAGLAASTDTQYF.

V and J are TRBV7-4 and TRBJ1-2; no reliable D call. Germline V lookup: CDR1 SGHVT, CDR2 SQSDAQ. This CDR3 spans 17 amino acids. The ends were cut back, 1 base at V and 4 bases at J, with 19 bases in the middle. CDR3 sequence reads: CASSLESPRAVFYGYTF. CDR3 sequence (DNA): TGTGCCAGCAGCTTAGAATCTCCGAGGGCCGTTTTCTATGGCTACACCTTC.